The clone carrying this T cell receptor beta chain was recorded a few times. The sample belongs to a study of spatial heterogeneity in lung cancer. Study background: The donor population consisted of approximately 70 patients with untreated, early-stage non-small cell lung cancer. Each time, sequencing found more beta-chain sequences than alpha-chain sequences.

MiXCR, applied by TCRdb to the 5' RACE reads, yields one record per CDR3 protein. The data contain 95,000 to 130,000 distinct CDR3 sequences, 10% to 15% of them seen just once; the ten biggest clones take up around a sixth. The time point denotes: blood at routine non-recurrence follow-up after resection. Sequencing was performed on whole RNA extracted from tumor and nontumor lung tissue, or from frozen PBMC, and the material was left unsorted. From germline, CDR1 is MGHRA and CDR2 YSYEKL. The ends were cut back, 4 bases at V and 1 base at J, with 14 bases in the middle. This CDR3 has 16 residues. The starting material was PBMCs, obtained at follow-up. The TCR sequence derives from a male donor with early-stage non-small cell lung cancer. The chain is built from TRBV4-1 and TRBJ2-1; D perhaps matches TRBD2 (5 bases). The CDR3 DNA reads TGCGCCAGCAGCCCAGGACTTACATCTTCCTACAATGAGCAGTTCTTC. This sequence encodes CASSPGLTSSYNEQFF.